The T cell receptor (beta chain) under discussion was sequenced for a study of cytomegalovirus exposure and HLA in healthy donors. The PCR ran on 60 Vbeta and 13 Jbeta primers. The assay was immunoSEQ multiplex PCR, and TCRdb's table has in-frame clones only and misses some. Among about 120,000 clones, 75% were seen once, and the ten largest hold just under 3%. This CDR3 has 14 amino acids. The germline CDR1 and CDR2 sequences are MNHEY and SMNVEV (reference sequence). The junction had 7 bases not matched to a gene; V was cut back by 3 bases and J by 5 bases. In this sample, this clone turned up a few times.

V is TRBV27 and J is TRBJ2-7; 7 bases match TRBD2. The receptor comes from a woman between 40 and 55 years old in good health and CMV-seropositive. Sequenced: PBMCs. The CDR3 sequence is CASSLGRELDEQYF. DNA for the CDR3: TGTGCCAGCAGTTTGGGGCGGGAGCTTGACGAGCAGTACTTC.